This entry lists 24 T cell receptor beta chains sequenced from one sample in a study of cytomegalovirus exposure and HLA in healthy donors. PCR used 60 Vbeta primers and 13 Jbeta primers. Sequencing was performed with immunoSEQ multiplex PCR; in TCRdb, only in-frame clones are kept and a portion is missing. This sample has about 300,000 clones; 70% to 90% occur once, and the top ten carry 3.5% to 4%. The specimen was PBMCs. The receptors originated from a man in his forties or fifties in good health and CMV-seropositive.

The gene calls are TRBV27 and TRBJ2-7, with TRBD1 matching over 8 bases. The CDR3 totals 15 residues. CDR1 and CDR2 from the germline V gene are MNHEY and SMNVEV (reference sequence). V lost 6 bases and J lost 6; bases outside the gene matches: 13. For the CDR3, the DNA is TGTGCCAGCAGACAGGGGGACCGCCTGACTACCGAGCAGTACTTC. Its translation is CASRQGDRLTTEQYF.

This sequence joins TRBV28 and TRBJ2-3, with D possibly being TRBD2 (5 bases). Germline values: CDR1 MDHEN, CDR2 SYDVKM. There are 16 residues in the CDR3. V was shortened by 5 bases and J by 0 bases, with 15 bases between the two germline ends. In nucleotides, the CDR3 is TGTGCCAGCAGTCCCAGGACTCATTCTAGCACAGATACGCAGTATTTT. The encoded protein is CASSPRTHSSTDTQYF. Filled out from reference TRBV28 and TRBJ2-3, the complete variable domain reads DVKVTQSSRYLVKRTGEKVFLECVQDMDHENMFWYRQDPGLGLRLIYFSYDVKMKEKGDIPEGYSVSREKKERFSLILESASTNQTSMYLCASSPRTHSSTDTQYFGPGTRLTVL.

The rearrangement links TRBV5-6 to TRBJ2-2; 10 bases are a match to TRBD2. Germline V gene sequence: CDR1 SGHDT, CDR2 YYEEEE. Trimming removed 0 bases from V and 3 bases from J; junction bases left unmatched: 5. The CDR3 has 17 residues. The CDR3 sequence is CASSLVLAGYDTGELFF. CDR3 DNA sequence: TGTGCCAGCAGCTTGGTACTAGCGGGATATGACACCGGGGAGCTGTTTTTT.

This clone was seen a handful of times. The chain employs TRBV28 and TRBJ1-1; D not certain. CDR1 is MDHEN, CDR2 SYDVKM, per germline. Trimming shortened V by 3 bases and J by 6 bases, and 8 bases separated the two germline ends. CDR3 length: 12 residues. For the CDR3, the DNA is TGTGCCAGCAGTTTGAGGGTTCCTGAAGCTTTCTTT. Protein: CASSLRVPEAFF.

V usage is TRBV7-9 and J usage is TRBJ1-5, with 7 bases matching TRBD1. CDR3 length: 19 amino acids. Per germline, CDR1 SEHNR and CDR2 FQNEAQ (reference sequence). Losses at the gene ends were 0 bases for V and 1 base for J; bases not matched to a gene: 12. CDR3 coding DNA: TGTGCCAGCAGCTTAGCAGGTTACAGGGGAAATGGAAGCAATCAGCCCCAGCATTTT. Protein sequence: CASSLAGYRGNGSNQPQHF.

The DNA of the CDR3 is TGTGCCAGCAGTTACTCGATAGCATACACCCCAGATACGCAGTATTTT. Its protein product is CASSYSIAYTPDTQYF. The rearrangement joins TRBV6-5 to TRBJ2-3; D is undetermined. Germline-derived CDR1 and CDR2 are MNHEY and SVGAGI. CDR3 length: 16 amino acids. The V gene lost 0 bases and the J gene lost 4 bases, with 14 bases spanning the gap.

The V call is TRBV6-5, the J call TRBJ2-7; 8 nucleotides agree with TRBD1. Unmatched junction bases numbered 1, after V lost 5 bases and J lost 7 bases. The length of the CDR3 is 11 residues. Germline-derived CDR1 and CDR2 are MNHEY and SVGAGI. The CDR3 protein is CASSRQGEQYF. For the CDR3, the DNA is TGTGCCAGCAGTCGACAGGGGGAGCAGTACTTC.

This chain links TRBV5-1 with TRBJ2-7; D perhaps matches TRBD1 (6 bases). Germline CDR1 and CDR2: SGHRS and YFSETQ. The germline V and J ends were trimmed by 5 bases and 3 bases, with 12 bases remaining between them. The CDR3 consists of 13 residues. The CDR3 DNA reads TGCGCCAGCAGTTATCTGACAGGCTACGAGCAGTACTTC. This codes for CASSYLTGYEQYF.

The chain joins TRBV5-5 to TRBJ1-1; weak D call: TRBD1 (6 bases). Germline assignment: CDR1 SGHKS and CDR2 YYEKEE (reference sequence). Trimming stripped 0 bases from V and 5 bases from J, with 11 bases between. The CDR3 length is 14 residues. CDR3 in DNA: TGTGCCAGCAGCTTGGGGGGGCGCGAAACTGAAGCTTTCTTT. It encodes CASSLGGRETEAFF.

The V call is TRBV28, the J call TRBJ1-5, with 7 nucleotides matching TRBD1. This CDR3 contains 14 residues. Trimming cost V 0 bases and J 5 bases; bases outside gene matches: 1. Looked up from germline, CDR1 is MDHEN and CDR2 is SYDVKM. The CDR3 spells CASSLWQGDQPQHF. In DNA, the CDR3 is TGTGCCAGCAGTTTATGGCAGGGGGATCAGCCCCAGCATTTT.

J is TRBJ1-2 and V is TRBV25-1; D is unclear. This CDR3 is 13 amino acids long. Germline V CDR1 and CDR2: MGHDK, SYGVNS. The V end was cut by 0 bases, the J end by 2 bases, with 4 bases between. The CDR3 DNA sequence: TGTGCCAGCAGTGAATACGGGAACTATGGCTACACCTTC. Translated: CASSEYGNYGYTF.

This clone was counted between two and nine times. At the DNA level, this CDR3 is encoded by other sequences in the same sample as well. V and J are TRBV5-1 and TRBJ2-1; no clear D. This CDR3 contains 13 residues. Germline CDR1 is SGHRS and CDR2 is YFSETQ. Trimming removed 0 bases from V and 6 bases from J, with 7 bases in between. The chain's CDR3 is CASSLGPGNEQFF. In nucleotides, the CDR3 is TGCGCCAGCAGCTTGGGGCCTGGCAATGAGCAGTTCTTC.

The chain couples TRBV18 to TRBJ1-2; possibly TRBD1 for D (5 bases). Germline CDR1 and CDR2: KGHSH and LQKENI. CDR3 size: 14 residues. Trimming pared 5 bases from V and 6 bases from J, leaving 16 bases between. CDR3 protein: CASSKQVSKDGYTF. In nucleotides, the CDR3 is TGTGCCAGCTCAAAACAGGTCTCGAAGGATGGCTACACCTTC.

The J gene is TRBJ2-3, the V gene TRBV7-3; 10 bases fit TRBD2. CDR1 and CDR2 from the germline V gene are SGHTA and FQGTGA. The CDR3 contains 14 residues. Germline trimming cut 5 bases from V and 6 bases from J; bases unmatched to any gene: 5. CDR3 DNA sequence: TGTGCCAGCAGCCTATATAGCGGGAGGGATACGCAGTATTTT. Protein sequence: CASSLYSGRDTQYF.

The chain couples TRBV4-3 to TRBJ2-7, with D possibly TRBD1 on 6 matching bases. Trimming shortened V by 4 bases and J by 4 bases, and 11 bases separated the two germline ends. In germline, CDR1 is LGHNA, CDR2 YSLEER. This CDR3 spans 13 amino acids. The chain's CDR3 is CASSPQGEYEQYF. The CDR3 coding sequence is TGCGCCAGCAGCCCACAGGGAGAATACGAGCAGTACTTC.

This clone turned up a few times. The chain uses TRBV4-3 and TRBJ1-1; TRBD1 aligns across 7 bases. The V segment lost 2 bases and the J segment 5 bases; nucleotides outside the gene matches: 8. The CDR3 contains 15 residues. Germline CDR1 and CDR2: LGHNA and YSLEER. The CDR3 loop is CASSQSRDRITEAFF. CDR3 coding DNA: TGCGCCAGCAGCCAAAGCCGGGACAGAATTACTGAAGCTTTCTTT.

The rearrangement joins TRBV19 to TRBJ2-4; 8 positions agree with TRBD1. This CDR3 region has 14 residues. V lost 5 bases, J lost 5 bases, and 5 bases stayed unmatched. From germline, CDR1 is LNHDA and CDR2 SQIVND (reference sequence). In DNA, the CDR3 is TGTGCCAGTAGTGGGACAGGCAACGAAAACATTCAGTACTTC. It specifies CASSGTGNENIQYF.

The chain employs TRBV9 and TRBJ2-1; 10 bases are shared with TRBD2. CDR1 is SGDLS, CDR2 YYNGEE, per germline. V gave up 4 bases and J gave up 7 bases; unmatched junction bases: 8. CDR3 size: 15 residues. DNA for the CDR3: TGTGCCAGCAGCCGGCTAGCGGGAGACGGGAATGAGCAGTTCTTC. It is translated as CASSRLAGDGNEQFF.

CDR3 region: CASSQTGTGAEYGYTF. CDR3 coding DNA: TGTGCCAGTAGCCAGACCGGGACAGGGGCTGAATATGGCTACACCTTC. The chain is built from TRBV19 and TRBJ1-2, with 10 bases matching TRBD1. The germline CDR1 and CDR2 sequences are LNHDA and SQIVND (reference sequence). The length of the CDR3 is 16 residues. With 6 bases clipped from V and 5 bases from J, the junction kept 12 bases outside the gene matches.

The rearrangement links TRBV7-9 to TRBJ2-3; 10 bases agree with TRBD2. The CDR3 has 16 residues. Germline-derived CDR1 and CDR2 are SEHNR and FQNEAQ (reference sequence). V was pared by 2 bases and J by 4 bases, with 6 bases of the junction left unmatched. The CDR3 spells CASSLRLAGVSDTQYF. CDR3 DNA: TGTGCCAGCAGCTTACGGCTAGCGGGAGTTTCAGATACGCAGTATTTT. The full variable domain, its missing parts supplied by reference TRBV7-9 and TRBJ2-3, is DTGVSQNPRHKITKRGQNVTFRCDPISEHNRLYWYRQTLGQGPEFLTYFQNEAQLEKSRLLSDRFSAERPKGSFSTLEIQRTEQGDSAMYLCASSLRLAGVSDTQYFGPGTRLTVL.

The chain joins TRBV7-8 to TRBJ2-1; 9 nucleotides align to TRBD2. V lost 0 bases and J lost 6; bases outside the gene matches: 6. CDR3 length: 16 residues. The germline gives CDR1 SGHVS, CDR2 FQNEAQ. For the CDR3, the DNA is TGTGCCAGCAGCTTAGCGAGGGTTAGCGGGAGCAATGAGCAGTTCTTC. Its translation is CASSLARVSGSNEQFF. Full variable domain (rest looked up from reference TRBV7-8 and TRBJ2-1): GAGVSQSPRYKVAKRGQDVALRCDPISGHVSLFWYQQALGQGPEFLTYFQNEAQLDKSGLPSDRFFAERPEGSVSTLKIQRTQQEDSAVYLCASSLARVSGSNEQFFGPGTRLTVL.

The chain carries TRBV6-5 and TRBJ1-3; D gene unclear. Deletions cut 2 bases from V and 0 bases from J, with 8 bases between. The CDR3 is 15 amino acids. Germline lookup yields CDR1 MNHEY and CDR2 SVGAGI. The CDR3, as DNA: TGTGCCAGCAGTTACCGGCGGAGCTCTGGAAACACCATATATTTT. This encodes CASSYRRSSGNTIYF.

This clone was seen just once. CDR3 sequence reads: CASSFGREGNYEQYF. The DNA for the CDR3 is TGTGCCAGCAGTTTCGGGCGGGAGGGTAACTACGAGCAGTACTTC. The chain joins TRBV28 to TRBJ2-7; 9 positions match TRBD2. After removal of 3 bases from V and 3 bases from J, the junction contained 6 bases not matched to a gene. The CDR3 contains 15 residues. Germline V gene data show CDR1 as MDHEN and CDR2 as SYDVKM.

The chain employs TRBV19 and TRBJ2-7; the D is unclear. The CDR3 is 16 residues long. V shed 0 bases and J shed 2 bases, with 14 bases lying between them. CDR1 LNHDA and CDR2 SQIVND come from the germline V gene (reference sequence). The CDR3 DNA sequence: TGTGCCAGTAGTATAGACCATCAGGCTTCGACCTACGAGCAGTACTTC. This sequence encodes CASSIDHQASTYEQYF.